Each of the 18 T cell receptor beta chains below was sequenced from the same sample in a study of T cell responses to AZD1222 COVID-19 vaccine (dated by TCRdb to about 2021). The library relied on the immunoSEQ multiplex PCR assay. TCRdb provides this immuneACCESS table in a form limited to in-frame rearrangements. Some clones are lacking; in checked studies, under half of them reflect an unresolved V gene, and why the rest are absent is not known. The sample table records roughly 55,000 clones; roughly nine tenths of these occur just once. Over 3.5% of the sample is taken by the ten largest. Reading the label with the study, this specimen's time point is: baseline before first vaccination. The input for sequencing was peripheral blood, taken on day 0 of AZD1222 vaccination. The receptor set was obtained from an adult in good health.

The CDR3 nucleotides read TGTGCCAGCAGTTACTCGGGAGGAGGAGTCGGGGAGACCCAGTACTTC. It codes for CASSYSGGGVGETQYF. The chain joins TRBV6-5 to TRBJ2-5, with a weak D call TRBD2 (6 bases). This CDR3 has 16 amino acids. V was shortened by 0 bases and J by 5 bases, with 16 bases between the two germline ends. CDR1 and CDR2 from the germline V gene are MNHEY and SVGAGI.

This chain links TRBV5-4 with TRBJ2-7, with D perhaps TRBD2 (5 bases). This CDR3 spans 17 amino acids. The germline CDR1 and CDR2 sequences are SGHNT and YYREEE (reference sequence). V was clipped by 4 bases and J by 0 bases, with 20 bases between them. CDR3 residues: CASSPWVGSEGSYEQYF. The CDR3 region has the DNA TGTGCCAGCAGCCCCTGGGTGGGGAGTGAGGGCTCCTACGAGCAGTACTTC.

V and J are TRBV2 and TRBJ2-5, with 7 bases aligning to TRBD1. CDR1 and CDR2 (germline): SNHLY, FYNNEI. With 3 bases clipped from V and 4 bases from J, the junction kept 5 bases outside the gene matches. The CDR3 totals 14 residues. The CDR3 DNA reads TGTGCCAGCAGTGACGGGGACAGAGGAGAGACCCAGTACTTC. Encoded protein: CASSDGDRGETQYF.

V gene TRBV9 combines with J gene TRBJ1-2; D is undetermined. Trimming cost V 0 bases and J 5 bases, with 17 bases left between them. The CDR3 contains 16 residues. Germline-derived CDR1 and CDR2 are SGDLS and YYNGEE. Written as DNA, the CDR3 is TGTGCCAGCAGCGTAGACCCGGGGAGGAGGGATTATGGCTACACCTTC. It yields the protein CASSVDPGRRDYGYTF. The variable domain in full, completed from reference TRBV9 and TRBJ1-2, reads DSGVTQTPKHLITATGQRVTLRCSPRSGDLSVYWYQQSLDQGLQFLIQYYNGEERAKGNILERFSAQQFPDLHSELNLSSLELGDSALYFCASSVDPGRRDYGYTFGSGTRLTVV.

V usage is TRBV7-9 and J usage is TRBJ1-1; no clear D gene. The CDR3 runs 13 residues. The germline V and J ends were trimmed by 5 bases and 5 bases, with 12 bases remaining between them. CDR1 SEHNR and CDR2 FQNEAQ come from the germline V gene (reference sequence). The CDR3 reads CASSPAGRTEAFF. CDR3 bases: TGTGCCAGCAGCCCTGCCGGGCGTACTGAAGCTTTCTTT.

The rearrangement uses TRBV5-8 and TRBJ1-5; tentative D call: TRBD1 (5 bases). Per the germline V gene, CDR1 is SGHTS and CDR2 is YDEGEE. The CDR3 runs to 11 residues. The V end lost 0 bases, the J end lost 11 bases, and 6 bases lay between the germline ends. For the CDR3, the DNA is TGTGCCAGCAGCTTGGGGGGCACCCAGCATTTT. Its protein is CASSLGGTQHF. Using reference TRBV5-8 and TRBJ1-5 for the parts outside the CDR3, the full variable domain is EAGVTQSPTHLIKTRGQQATLRCSPISGHTSVYWYQQALGLGLQFLLWYDEGEERNRGNFPPRFSGRQFPNYSSELNVNALELEDSALYLCASSLGGTQHFGDGTRLSIL.

The chain recombines TRBV6-5 with TRBJ1-1; D is unclear. CDR3 length equals 16 residues. Germline V gene sequence: CDR1 MNHEY, CDR2 SVGAGI. Trimming pared 2 bases from V and 4 bases from J, leaving 17 bases between. The CDR3 bases are TGTGCCAGCAGTTACCGTGTCGGAGGGTCAGCCACTGAAGCTTTCTTT. Residues: CASSYRVGGSATEAFF.

This clone was seen more than once but under ten times. This sequence joins TRBV27 and TRBJ2-7; 9 bases map to TRBD1. From germline, CDR1 is MNHEY and CDR2 SMNVEV (reference sequence). V was pared by 4 bases and J by 0 bases, with 4 bases of the junction left unmatched. The CDR3 spans 15 residues. The CDR3 loop is CASSWGQGSSYEQYF. DNA of the CDR3: TGTGCCAGCAGTTGGGGACAGGGAAGCTCCTACGAGCAGTACTTC.

This clone was counted only a few times. CDR3 nucleotides: TGTGCCAGCTGGGGCGAGGGCAATCAGCCCCAGCATTTT. Translating gives CASWGEGNQPQHF. The V gene is TRBV25-1, the J gene TRBJ1-5; tentatively, D is TRBD1 (5 bases). In germline, CDR1 is MGHDK, CDR2 SYGVNS. The CDR3 has 13 amino acids. Trimming left V 8 bases short and J 2 bases short, with 10 bases between.

The V call is TRBV6-5, the J call TRBJ2-7, with 11 nucleotides matching TRBD1. V gave up 5 bases and J gave up 3 bases; unmatched junction bases: 6. Per germline, CDR1 MNHEY and CDR2 SVGAGI. The CDR3 has 15 amino acids. As DNA, the CDR3 is TGTGCCAGCAGTCTCACTGGGACAGGGGGCTACGAGCAGTACTTC. Translated: CASSLTGTGGYEQYF.

V gene TRBV6-8 combines with J gene TRBJ2-1; the D call may be TRBD1 or TRBD2 (5 bases each). V was cut by 7 bases and J by 1 base, with 20 bases left in between. The CDR3 consists of 17 residues. Germline lookup yields CDR1 MNHGY and CDR2 SAAAGT. CDR3 sequence: CASTTPETGPSYNEQFF. The DNA of the CDR3 is TGTGCCAGCACCACCCCAGAGACGGGACCTTCCTACAATGAGCAGTTCTTC.

The rearrangement uses TRBV6-5 and TRBJ2-2, with D perhaps TRBD2 (7 bases). The V gene's germline CDR1 is MNHEY and CDR2 SVGAGI. CDR3 length equals 15 residues. The V gene lost 8 bases and the J gene lost 7 bases, with 20 bases spanning the gap. The CDR3 protein is CASASGGAGSGELFF. CDR3 nucleotide sequence: TGTGCCAGCGCGTCGGGGGGCGCTGGCAGCGGGGAGCTGTTTTTT.

There are a few counts of this clone. The sample holds other DNA sequences that translate to the same CDR3. This chain's CDR3 is CASSIGRVETQYF. The CDR3 nucleotides read TGTGCCAGTAGTATAGGCAGGGTGGAGACCCAGTACTTC. The V and J genes are TRBV19 and TRBJ2-5; TRBD1 is a possible D gene (5 bases). The CDR3 sequence is 13 residues long. Germline CDR1 reads LNHDA; CDR2 reads SQIVND (reference sequence). V lost 1 base, J lost 5 bases, and 8 bases lay in between.

The chain recombines TRBV19 with TRBJ1-1; 8 bases match TRBD1. Germline V CDR1 and CDR2: LNHDA, SQIVND (reference sequence). The CDR3 has 14 amino acids. The V gene end was trimmed by 5 bases and the J gene end by 6 bases; junction bases not matched to a gene: 8. CDR3 DNA: TGTGCCAGTAGTTTCCAGGGGGCAAGGGCTGAAGCTTTCTTT. This codes for CASSFQGARAEAFF.

V is TRBV19 and J is TRBJ1-1; D might be TRBD1 (5 bases). Trimming stripped 5 bases from V and 1 base from J, with 8 bases between. This CDR3 spans 13 amino acids. In germline, CDR1 is LNHDA, CDR2 SQIVND (reference sequence). This CDR3 is CASSLGENTEAFF. The CDR3 bases are TGTGCCAGTAGTTTGGGGGAGAACACTGAAGCTTTCTTT.

J is TRBJ2-3 and V is TRBV19; TRBD1 agrees at 8 bases. The CDR3 contains 16 residues. CDR1 LNHDA and CDR2 SQIVND come from the germline V gene (reference sequence). With V trimmed by 3 bases and J by 5 bases, 10 bases remained unmatched. Here the CDR3 DNA reads TGTGCCAGTAGTATCCCAGGGGGCGCAGGCGGAGATACGCAGTATTTT. Its protein is CASSIPGGAGGDTQYF. The full variable domain, rest sourced from reference TRBV19 and TRBJ2-3, is DGGITQSPKYLFRKEGQNVTLSCEQNLNHDAMYWYRQDPGQGLRLIYYSQIVNDFQKGDIAEGYSVSREKKESFPLTVTSAQKNPTAFYLCASSIPGGAGGDTQYFGPGTRLTVL.

The genes are TRBV6-5 and TRBJ2-7; a possible D gene is TRBD1 (6 bases). This CDR3 contains 15 residues. V was pared by 5 bases and J by 3 bases, with 17 bases between. The germline V gene has CDR1 MNHEY and CDR2 SVGAGI. The CDR3 DNA sequence: TGTGCCAGCAGTACTTCCGGGACACTGATCTACGAGCAGTACTTC. This codes for CASSTSGTLIYEQYF.

The rearrangement links TRBV6-5 to TRBJ2-7, with TRBD1 matching 11 bases. J was trimmed by 0 bases and V by 6 bases; bases with no gene match: 4. Germline V CDR1 and CDR2: MNHEY, SVGAGI. CDR3 length: 15 residues. CDR3 region: CASSAGQGVSYEQYF. The CDR3 coding sequence is TGTGCCAGCAGCGCGGGACAGGGGGTCTCCTACGAGCAGTACTTC.